The rows below give T cell receptor beta chains drawn from one sample of a study of CD8 T cells in Susac syndrome. A single record per CDR3 protein comes from TCRdb applying MiXCR to the immunoSEQ multiplex PCR reads. The sample comprises about 200,000 distinct CDR3 sequences, 90% to 95% of which are singletons, and roughly 0.094% rests with the top ten. Source material: CD4+ T cells from PBMCs. These receptors all come from a human donor with multiple sclerosis. Each CDR3 is given with its conserved first and last residue. A D gene is named only where the DNA matches it firmly. Part of the rows lack a size; the others show once, few, many or a class for expanded clones.

clone size: NA; D gene: NA; J gene: TRBJ2-4; V gene: TRBV2; CDR3 protein: CASRTRGNIQYF; CDR3 DNA: TGTGCCAGCAGGACAAGGGGAAACATTCAGTACTTC
clone size: NA; D gene: NA; J gene: TRBJ2-3; V gene: TRBV7-2; CDR3 protein: CASSTAWGRNTQYF; CDR3 DNA: TGTGCCAGCAGCACCGCCTGGGGACGGAACACGCAGTATTTT
clone size: once; D gene: NA; J gene: TRBJ2-1; V gene: TRBV29-1; CDR3 protein: CSVTRSGSYNEQFF; CDR3 DNA: TGCAGCGTGACTAGATCGGGCTCCTACAATGAGCAGTTCTTC
clone size: NA; D gene: NA; J gene: TRBJ2-3; V gene: TRBV27; CDR3 protein: CASRPDLFRDTQYF; CDR3 DNA: TGTGCCAGCAGACCGGACCTTTTCAGGGATACGCAGTATTTT
clone size: NA; D gene: NA; J gene: TRBJ2-1; V gene: TRBV9; CDR3 protein: CASSKGAGWDEQFF; CDR3 DNA: TGTGCCAGCTCGAAGGGCGCCGGGTGGGATGAGCAGTTCTTC
clone size: NA; D gene: NA; J gene: TRBJ1-2; V gene: TRBV12-3/TRBV12-4; CDR3 protein: CASGQTSNPGYGYTF; CDR3 DNA: TGTGCCAGCGGACAGACTTCCAATCCTGGGTATGGCTACACCTTC
clone size: NA; D gene: NA; J gene: TRBJ1-4; V gene: TRBV20-1; CDR3 protein: CSASSPGVNEKLFF; CDR3 DNA: TGCAGTGCTAGTTCCCCCGGAGTAAATGAAAAACTGTTTTTT
clone size: NA; D gene: NA; J gene: TRBJ2-2; V gene: TRBV5-4; CDR3 protein: CASSHLKDGELFF; CDR3 DNA: TGTGCCAGCAGCCACTTAAAGGACGGGGAGCTGTTTTTT
clone size: NA; D gene: NA; J gene: TRBJ2-1; V gene: TRBV19; CDR3 protein: CASTRRNEQFF; CDR3 DNA: TGTGCCAGTACACGGCGGAATGAGCAGTTCTTC
clone size: NA; D gene: TRBD1; J gene: TRBJ2-5; V gene: TRBV11-1; CDR3 protein: CASSRQKSTGGGETQYF; CDR3 DNA: TGTGCCAGCAGCCGACAGAAATCGACAGGGGGCGGAGAGACCCAGTACTTC
clone size: once; D gene: NA; J gene: TRBJ1-1; V gene: TRBV20-1; CDR3 protein: CSARITEAFF; CDR3 DNA: TGCAGTGCTAGGATAACTGAAGCTTTCTTT
clone size: NA; D gene: NA; J gene: TRBJ2-7; V gene: TRBV20-1; CDR3 protein: CSARRGVASYPYEQYF; CDR3 DNA: TGCAGTGCTAGGCGCGGGGTAGCCTCATACCCCTACGAGCAGTACTTC
clone size: NA; D gene: NA; J gene: TRBJ1-1; V gene: TRBV29-1; CDR3 protein: CSIMKGPVNTEAFF; CDR3 DNA: TGCAGCATCATGAAAGGACCGGTGAACACTGAAGCTTTCTTT
clone size: NA; D gene: NA; J gene: TRBJ2-7; V gene: TRBV5-1; CDR3 protein: CASNPAGTSYEQYF; CDR3 DNA: TGCGCCAGCAACCCGGCGGGGACTTCCTACGAGCAGTACTTC
clone size: NA; D gene: NA; J gene: TRBJ1-2; V gene: TRBV5-1; CDR3 protein: CASKSFSGYTF; CDR3 DNA: TGCGCCAGCAAAAGTTTTTCGGGCTACACCTTC
clone size: NA; D gene: NA; J gene: TRBJ2-3; V gene: TRBV30; CDR3 protein: CAWSGGTDTQYF; CDR3 DNA: TGTGCCTGGAGTGGTGGCACAGATACGCAGTATTTT
clone size: NA; D gene: TRBD1; J gene: TRBJ1-2; V gene: TRBV12-3/TRBV12-4; CDR3 protein: CASSSGGKGYTF; CDR3 DNA: TGTGCCAGCAGTTCAGGGGGAAAGGGCTACACCTTC
clone size: NA; D gene: NA; J gene: TRBJ1-2; V gene: TRBV27; CDR3 protein: CASTRQGPPGYTF; CDR3 DNA: TGTGCCAGCACCCGCCAGGGACCGCCTGGCTACACCTTC